This record concerns one T cell receptor (beta chain) sequence. Its antigen is still unknown. Germline values: CDR1 SGHNT, CDR2 YYREEE (reference sequence). The CDR3 is made up of 16 amino acids. Trimming removed 0 bases at V and 2 bases at J, with 14 bases between. Assay: immunoSEQ multiplex PCR; the TCRdb copy retains only in-frame clones and omits some. The sample includes around 54,000 clones, approximately 79% seen only once; the top ten take about 2.6%. The data stem from a study of vaccination effects on CD4 cells after COVID-19. Overall study results and limits: Early post-infection timepoints were missing from the study, which also had few convalescent patients. Clones from infection and from vaccination both contracted markedly late after vaccination.

Pools of viral peptides were used by the ViraFEST assay to expand antigen-specific CD4+ T cells ahead of sequencing. Researchers isolated CD4+ T cells once 9 to 11 days of culture had elapsed. The culture medium for about 2 million PBMC per well included approximately 10 IU/ml IL-2 and around 10 ug/ml peptides. The authors exchanged half the medium for IL-2 medium on days 3 and 7. This sequence was found in a human donor who received a COVID-19 vaccine. The genes are TRBV5-4 and TRBJ1-1, with a possible D match to TRBD1 (5 bases). Sequencing was performed on CD4+ T cells from PBMCs cultured with HCoV-229E spike peptides, taken before COVID-19 vaccination. The CDR3 region is CASSLGPGLSNTEAFF. The DNA of the CDR3 is TGTGCCAGCAGCTTGGGTCCGGGACTCTCAAACACTGAAGCTTTCTTT.